Listed here are 11 T cell receptor beta chains from one sample, sequenced in a study of T cell repertoires in cytomegalovirus infection. Which antigens these TCRs recognize remains unknown. From the reads, TCRdb called clonotypes with MiXCR, one entry per CDR3 protein. The sample has approximately 1,000,000 distinct CDR3 sequences, less than 35% seen once. The sequences come from cultured CD8+ T cells from PBMCs, collected from culture after CMV antigen stimulation. These receptors all come from a human donor in good health (CMV status not recorded). Some clones in this sample may be carry-over from other donors' samples.

The chain recombines TRBV12-3 or TRBV12-4 with TRBJ2-5, with 9 bases that match TRBD1. The CDR3 is made up of 12 amino acids. The J segment lost 4 bases and the V segment lost 10 bases, leaving 4 bases of the junction unmatched. The CDR3: CANGQGLETQYF. The CDR3 region has the DNA TGTGCCAACGGACAGGGGCTAGAGACCCAGTACTTC.

This clonotype occurred a few times. The chain recombines TRBV2 with TRBJ1-5, with 9 bases aligning to TRBD1. Germline CDR1 and CDR2: SNHLY and FYNNEI. J lost 5 bases, V lost 7 bases, and 6 bases had no gene match. The CDR3 covers 14 residues. CDR3 nucleotides: TGTGCCAGCATGCCGGGACAGGGTTATCAGCCCCAGCATTTT. Protein: CASMPGQGYQPQHF.

This clonotype was detected only a few times. V is TRBV27 and J is TRBJ2-5; D is perhaps TRBD1 or TRBD2 (5 bases each). This CDR3 is built from 14 residues. The V end was cut by 0 bases, the J end by 5 bases, with 10 bases between. Germline values: CDR1 MNHEY, CDR2 SMNVEV (reference sequence). The CDR3 nucleotides read TGTGCCAGCAGTTTATCGAAGAGGGGTGAGACCCAGTACTTC. It is translated as CASSLSKRGETQYF.

This clonotype was observed a handful of times. V gene TRBV28 combines with J gene TRBJ2-3, with D perhaps assigned TRBD1 or TRBD2 (6 bases each). V dropped 5 bases and J dropped 2 bases, with 23 bases sitting between them. The length of the CDR3 is 18 residues. Per the germline V gene, CDR1 is MDHEN and CDR2 is SYDVKM. CDR3 DNA sequence: TGTGCCAGCAGTGTTTCGGTCGGTGGGGGGCCCAACACAGATACGCAGTATTTT. Translating it yields CASSVSVGGGPNTDTQYF.

The rearrangement uses TRBV12-3 or TRBV12-4 and TRBJ2-5, with 8 bases that match TRBD2. The ends lost 6 bases at V and 2 bases at J; junction bases unmatched: 5. The CDR3 is 14 residues long. Here the CDR3 DNA reads TGTGCCAGCAGCTGGAGCGGGGGACAAGAGACCCAGTACTTC. It specifies CASSWSGGQETQYF.

In its sample, this clonotype was seen a few times. The J gene is TRBJ2-3, the V gene TRBV7-9; TRBD1 matches at 11 bases. In germline, CDR1 is SEHNR, CDR2 FQNEAQ (reference sequence). This CDR3 region has 16 residues. Trimming took 3 bases from V and 3 from J; bases not matched to a gene: 5. The CDR3 protein is CASSFSGQGATDTQYF. CDR3 in DNA: TGTGCCAGCAGCTTTTCTGGACAGGGGGCGACAGATACGCAGTATTTT.

The rearrangement links TRBV19 to TRBJ1-5; D uncertain. The CDR3 runs to 13 residues. CDR1 is LNHDA, CDR2 SQIVND, per germline (reference sequence). Trimming took 6 bases from V and 11 from J, leaving 17 bases between them. CDR3 residues: CASSSPVPKAQHF. In DNA, the CDR3 is TGTGCCAGTAGCTCCCCGGTTCCCAAGGCCCAGCATTTT. Looking up the rest from reference TRBV19 and TRBJ1-5 gives the full variable domain: DGGITQSPKYLFRKEGQNVTLSCEQNLNHDAMYWYRQDPGQGLRLIYYSQIVNDFQKGDIAEGYSVSREKKESFPLTVTSAQKNPTAFYLCASSSPVPKAQHFGDGTRLSIL.

This chain joins TRBV28 and TRBJ1-2; TRBD1 is a possible D gene (6 bases). Deletions cut 5 bases from V and 0 bases from J, with 13 bases between. From germline, CDR1 is MDHEN and CDR2 SYDVKM. CDR3 length: 15 residues. The CDR3, as DNA: TGTGCCAGCAGTCTACAGGGCACAACTAACTATGGCTACACCTTC. Translating gives CASSLQGTTNYGYTF.

V gene TRBV28 combines with J gene TRBJ2-6, with 7 bases fitting TRBD2. J lost 4 bases, V lost 11 bases, and 17 bases had no gene match. The CDR3 length is 17 residues. The germline V gene encodes CDR1 MDHEN and CDR2 SYDVKM. CDR3 sequence (DNA): TGTGCCGTCCCTCTGAGCAGGCGGGGGACCGGGGCCAACGTCCTGACTTTC. As protein: CAVPLSRRGTGANVLTF. The full variable domain, with the rest looked up from reference TRBV28 and TRBJ2-6, is DVKVTQSSRYLVKRTGEKVFLECVQDMDHENMFWYRQDPGLGLRLIYFSYDVKMKEKGDIPEGYSVSREKKERFSLILESASTNQTSMYLCAVPLSRRGTGANVLTFGAGSRLTVL.

V is TRBV12-3 or TRBV12-4 and J is TRBJ1-2; D is unclear. The CDR3 sequence is 15 residues long. V was shortened by 2 bases and J by 3 bases, with 13 bases between the two germline ends. The DNA of the CDR3 is TGTGCCAGCAGTTTAATGGCCAGGTGGGACTATGGCTACACCTTC. It codes for CASSLMARWDYGYTF.

This clonotype has more than one count but fewer than ten. The chain couples TRBV28 to TRBJ2-1; D gene unclear. Germline CDR1 is MDHEN and CDR2 is SYDVKM. The CDR3 has 16 residues. V was pared by 3 bases and J by 5 bases, with 17 bases between. The CDR3 nucleotides are TGTGCCAGCAGTTTCCTGATCGGACGCAAGGACAATGAGCAGTTCTTC. This codes for CASSFLIGRKDNEQFF.